What follows describes a single T cell receptor (beta chain). Its target is unknown. The CDR3 is made up of 11 amino acids. CDR1 and CDR2 from the germline V gene are MDHEN and SYDVKM. Trimming took off 8 bases at V and 6 bases at J, with 11 bases between the two ends. The data derive from a study of cytomegalovirus exposure and HLA in healthy donors. About the study: Most donors, 81% of more than 300 genotyped, fell in the Caucasian-associated ancestry cluster. Whole-study findings and limits: Reports credit the classifier with highly specific, highly sensitive diagnosis of cytomegalovirus status.

Primers: 60 Vbeta forward and 13 Jbeta reverse. Per the original methods: In a later analysis, some 10 million of tens of millions of unique beta chains occurred in at least two donors. Data came from immunoSEQ multiplex PCR; TCRdb stores just in-frame clones and leaves some out. The D gene and trimming were derived from the DNA, and the V and J assignments and clone size from that table. The data show approximately 140,000 clones, with approximately 78% seen just once and roughly 3.2% held by the top ten. This TCR was recovered from a man aged 18 to 30 in good health and CMV-seropositive. Input material: PBMCs. V and J are TRBV28 and TRBJ2-7; no clear D. CDR3: CASRDLGEQYF. In DNA form, the CDR3 reads TGTGCCAGCCGTGACTTAGGCGAGCAGTACTTC.